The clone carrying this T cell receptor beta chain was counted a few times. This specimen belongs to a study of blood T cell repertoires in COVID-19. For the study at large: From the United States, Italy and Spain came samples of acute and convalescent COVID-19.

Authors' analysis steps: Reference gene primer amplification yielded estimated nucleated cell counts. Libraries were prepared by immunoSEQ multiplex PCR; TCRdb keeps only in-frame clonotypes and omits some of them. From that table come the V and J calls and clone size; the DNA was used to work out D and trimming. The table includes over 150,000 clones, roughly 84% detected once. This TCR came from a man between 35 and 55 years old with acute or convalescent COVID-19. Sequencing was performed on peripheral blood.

This CDR3 is CASSLAGPVFPYNSPLHF. The CDR3 nucleotides read TGTGCCAGCTCACTGGCAGGCCCGGTATTCCCCTATAATTCACCCCTCCACTTT. The chain is built from TRBV18 and TRBJ1-6; D gene ambiguous. The CDR3 is 18 amino acids. V dropped 4 bases and J dropped 2 bases, with 18 bases sitting between them. CDR1 KGHSH and CDR2 LQKENI come from the germline V gene.